Following are 13 T cell receptor beta chains from one sample sequenced in a study of cytomegalovirus exposure and HLA in healthy donors. Profiled with immunoSEQ multiplex PCR; TCRdb holds only in-frame clones, not every one. The repertoire has hundreds of thousands of clones, more than 75% of them found once; the top ten carry 1.5% to 2.5%. Sequences were obtained from PBMCs. These receptors all stem from a woman younger than 35 in good health and CMV-seropositive.

The chain uses TRBV7-6 and TRBJ1-4; 7 bases fit TRBD1. With 5 bases clipped from V and 8 bases from J, the junction kept 20 bases outside the gene matches. Germline V gene sequence: CDR1 SGHVS, CDR2 FNYEAQ. The CDR3 totals 18 residues. Written as DNA, the CDR3 is TGTGCCAGCAGCGACTTGACAGGGAGACTAGACCAAGGAGAAAAACTGTTTTTT. Translation gives CASSDLTGRLDQGEKLFF.

This clone was seen only once. The CDR3 is CASSFLGGDYGYTF. Written as DNA, the CDR3 is TGTGCCAGCAGTTTCCTAGGGGGGGACTATGGCTACACCTTC. The chain joins TRBV27 to TRBJ1-2, with TRBD1 as a possible D gene (6 bases). Per the germline V gene, CDR1 is MNHEY and CDR2 is SMNVEV (reference sequence). The V end was cut by 3 bases, the J end by 3 bases, with 11 bases between. The CDR3 spans 14 residues.

Turning to this clone: The germline gene is not matched at one end of the junction; a read error may be the cause. The J gene is TRBJ1-5, the V gene TRBV2, with D perhaps TRBD1 (5 bases). Per the germline V gene, CDR1 is SNHLY and CDR2 is FYNNEI. The CDR3 is made up of 13 amino acids. Here the CDR3 DNA reads TGTGCCAGCAGTGGGGGCCCCACAGAGGATGAGGATTTT. Its translation is CASSGGPTEDEDF.

This chain joins TRBV7-2 and TRBJ2-7; 7 nucleotides agree with TRBD1. The CDR3 has 14 residues. The germline CDR1 and CDR2 sequences are SGHTA and FQGNSA. J gave up 2 bases and V 1 base, and 2 bases lay outside the gene matches. As DNA, the CDR3 is TGTGCCAGCAGCTTAGGGGACAGTGCCTACGAGCAGTACTTC. Protein sequence: CASSLGDSAYEQYF. Supplemented by reference TRBV7-2 and TRBJ2-7, the full variable domain reads GAGVSQSPSNKVTEKGKDVELRCDPISGHTALYWYRQSLGQGLEFLIYFQGNSAPDKSGLPSDRFSAERTGGSVSTLTIQRTQQEDSAVYLCASSLGDSAYEQYFGPGTRLTVT.

V and J are TRBV7-9 and TRBJ2-7; unclear D gene. The CDR3 extends over 12 amino acids. Trimming stripped 1 base from V and 3 bases from J, with 4 bases between. The germline CDR1 and CDR2 sequences are SEHNR and FQNEAQ (reference sequence). CDR3 bases: TGTGCCAGCAGCTTAGTAGTCTACGAGCAGTACTTC. This translates into CASSLVVYEQYF. The full variable domain, rest sourced from reference TRBV7-9 and TRBJ2-7, is DTGVSQNPRHKITKRGQNVTFRCDPISEHNRLYWYRQTLGQGPEFLTYFQNEAQLEKSRLLSDRFSAERPKGSFSTLEIQRTEQGDSAMYLCASSLVVYEQYFGPGTRLTVT.

The V and J genes are TRBV27 and TRBJ2-7, with D possibly TRBD2 on 6 matching bases. This CDR3 region has 15 residues. The V and J ends lost 0 bases and 6 bases respectively, with 15 bases between them. Germline CDR1 is MNHEY and CDR2 is SMNVEV (reference sequence). CDR3 sequence: CASSLSIGGSGEQYF. CDR3 DNA: TGTGCCAGCAGTTTATCAATTGGAGGGAGCGGCGAGCAGTACTTC.

This chain links TRBV27 with TRBJ2-2; no definite D call. Germline CDR1 and CDR2: MNHEY and SMNVEV (reference sequence). The CDR3 consists of 18 residues. V was shortened by 3 bases and J by 0 bases, with 17 bases between the two germline ends. Here the CDR3 reads CASSFIEARRPNTGELFF. CDR3 bases: TGTGCCAGCAGTTTTATTGAGGCAAGGCGACCGAACACCGGGGAGCTGTTTTTT.

This chain uses TRBV9 with TRBJ1-3, with no clear D. The V gene lost 0 bases and the J gene lost 4 bases, with 11 bases spanning the gap. From germline, CDR1 is SGDLS and CDR2 YYNGEE. There are 15 residues in the CDR3. The CDR3 region is CASSVEPLGGNTIYF. The CDR3 bases are TGTGCCAGCAGCGTAGAACCCCTAGGAGGAAACACCATATATTTT.

The J gene is TRBJ2-1, the V gene TRBV28; 9 bases align to TRBD1. With 4 bases clipped from V and 5 bases from J, the junction kept 6 bases outside the gene matches. CDR1 is MDHEN and CDR2 is SYDVKM in the germline V gene. This CDR3 is 15 amino acids long. The CDR3 loop reads CASSSPGTGHNEQFF. In nucleotides, the CDR3 is TGTGCCAGCAGTTCACCCGGGACAGGGCACAATGAGCAGTTCTTC.

This clone was observed a handful of times. This same CDR3 is encoded by further DNA sequences in the sample. The CDR3 bases are TGTGCCAGCAGTGTCACAGGGAGTAATCAGCCCCAGCATTTT. Translating gives CASSVTGSNQPQHF. V and J are TRBV25-1 and TRBJ1-5; D may be TRBD1 (6 bases). The CDR3 has 14 amino acids. Trimming stripped 4 bases from V and 4 bases from J, with 11 bases between. CDR1 and CDR2 (germline): MGHDK, SYGVNS.

The chain uses TRBV19 and TRBJ2-1; a weak D match, TRBD1 (5 bases). CDR1 is LNHDA and CDR2 is SQIVND in the germline V gene (reference sequence). There are 13 residues in the CDR3. The germline V and J ends were trimmed by 0 bases and 12 bases, with 12 bases remaining between them. CDR3 coding DNA: TGTGCCAGTAGTATAGAAGGGGTTCGCCCGCAGTTCTTC. It codes for CASSIEGVRPQFF.

DNA of the CDR3: TGCGCCAGCAGTAGTCAACAGGGTGTAAGCGAGCAGTACTTC. Protein: CASSSQQGVSEQYF. The V and J genes are TRBV5-1 and TRBJ2-7, with D perhaps matching TRBD1 (6 bases). The CDR3 spans 14 residues. Trimming stripped 5 bases from V and 6 bases from J, with 18 bases between. Germline V gene data show CDR1 as SGHRS and CDR2 as YFSETQ.

This clone was seen only once. The chain links TRBV29-1 to TRBJ2-3, with D maybe TRBD2 (6 bases). The CDR3 spans 11 residues. The V gene's germline CDR1 is SQVTM and CDR2 ANQGSEA. Trimming pared 0 bases from V and 10 bases from J, leaving 8 bases between. CDR3 bases: TGCAGCGTTGAAGATGGGAGGTCGCAGTATTTT. This translates into CSVEDGRSQYF.